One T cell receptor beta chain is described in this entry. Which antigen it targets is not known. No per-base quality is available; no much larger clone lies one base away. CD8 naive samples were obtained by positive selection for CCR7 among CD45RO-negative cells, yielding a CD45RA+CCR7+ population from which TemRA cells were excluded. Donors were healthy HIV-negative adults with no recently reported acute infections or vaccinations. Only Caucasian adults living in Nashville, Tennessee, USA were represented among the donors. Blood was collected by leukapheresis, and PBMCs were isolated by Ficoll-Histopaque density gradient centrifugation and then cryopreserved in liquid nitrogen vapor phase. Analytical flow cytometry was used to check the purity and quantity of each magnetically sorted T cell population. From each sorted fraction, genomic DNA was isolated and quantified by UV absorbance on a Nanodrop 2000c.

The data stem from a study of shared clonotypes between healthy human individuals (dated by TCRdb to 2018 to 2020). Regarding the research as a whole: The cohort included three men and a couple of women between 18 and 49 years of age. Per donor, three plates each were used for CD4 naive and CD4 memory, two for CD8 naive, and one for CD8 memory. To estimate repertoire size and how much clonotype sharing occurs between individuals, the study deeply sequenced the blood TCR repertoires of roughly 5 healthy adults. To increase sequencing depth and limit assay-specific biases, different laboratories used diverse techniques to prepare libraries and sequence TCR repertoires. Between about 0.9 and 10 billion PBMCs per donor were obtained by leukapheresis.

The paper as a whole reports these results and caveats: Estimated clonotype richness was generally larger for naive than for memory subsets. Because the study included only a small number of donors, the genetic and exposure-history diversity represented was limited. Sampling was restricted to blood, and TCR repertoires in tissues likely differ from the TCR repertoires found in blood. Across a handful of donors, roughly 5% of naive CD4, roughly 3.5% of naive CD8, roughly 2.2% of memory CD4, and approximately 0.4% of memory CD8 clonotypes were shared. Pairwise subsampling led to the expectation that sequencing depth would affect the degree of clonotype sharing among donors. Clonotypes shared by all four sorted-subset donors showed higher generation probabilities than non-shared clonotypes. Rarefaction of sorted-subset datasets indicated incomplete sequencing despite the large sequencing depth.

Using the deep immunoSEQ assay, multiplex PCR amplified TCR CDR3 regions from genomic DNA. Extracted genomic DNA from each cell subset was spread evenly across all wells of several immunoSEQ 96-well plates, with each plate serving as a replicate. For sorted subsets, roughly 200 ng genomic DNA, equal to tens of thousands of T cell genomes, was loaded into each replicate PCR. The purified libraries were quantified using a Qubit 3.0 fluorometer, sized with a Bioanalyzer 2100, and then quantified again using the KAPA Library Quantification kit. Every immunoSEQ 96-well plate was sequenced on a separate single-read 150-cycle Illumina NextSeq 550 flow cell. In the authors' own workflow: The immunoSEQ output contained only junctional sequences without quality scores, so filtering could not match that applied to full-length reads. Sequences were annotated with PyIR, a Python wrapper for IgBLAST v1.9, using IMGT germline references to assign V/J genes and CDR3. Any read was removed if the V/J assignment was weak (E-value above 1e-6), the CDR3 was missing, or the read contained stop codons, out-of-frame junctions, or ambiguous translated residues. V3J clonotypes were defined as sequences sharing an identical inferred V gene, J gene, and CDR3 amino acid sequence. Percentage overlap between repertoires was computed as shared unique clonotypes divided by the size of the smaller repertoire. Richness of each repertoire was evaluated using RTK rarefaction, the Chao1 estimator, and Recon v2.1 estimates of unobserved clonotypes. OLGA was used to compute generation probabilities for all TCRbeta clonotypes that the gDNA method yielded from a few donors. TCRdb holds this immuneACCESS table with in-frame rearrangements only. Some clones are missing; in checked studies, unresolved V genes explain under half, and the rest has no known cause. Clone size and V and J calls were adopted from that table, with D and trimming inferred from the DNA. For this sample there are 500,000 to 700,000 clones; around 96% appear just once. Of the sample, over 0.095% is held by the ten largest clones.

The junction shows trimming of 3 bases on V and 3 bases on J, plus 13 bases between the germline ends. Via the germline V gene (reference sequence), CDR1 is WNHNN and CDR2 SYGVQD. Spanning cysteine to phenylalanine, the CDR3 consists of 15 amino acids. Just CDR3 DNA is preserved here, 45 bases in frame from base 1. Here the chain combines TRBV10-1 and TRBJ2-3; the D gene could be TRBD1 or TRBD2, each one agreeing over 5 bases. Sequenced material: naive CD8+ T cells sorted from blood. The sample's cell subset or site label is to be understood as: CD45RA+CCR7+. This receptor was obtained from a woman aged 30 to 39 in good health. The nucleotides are TGCGCCAGCAGTGAAGTCGTGGGGGTTACAGATACGCAGTATTTT. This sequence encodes CASSEVVGVTDTQYF.